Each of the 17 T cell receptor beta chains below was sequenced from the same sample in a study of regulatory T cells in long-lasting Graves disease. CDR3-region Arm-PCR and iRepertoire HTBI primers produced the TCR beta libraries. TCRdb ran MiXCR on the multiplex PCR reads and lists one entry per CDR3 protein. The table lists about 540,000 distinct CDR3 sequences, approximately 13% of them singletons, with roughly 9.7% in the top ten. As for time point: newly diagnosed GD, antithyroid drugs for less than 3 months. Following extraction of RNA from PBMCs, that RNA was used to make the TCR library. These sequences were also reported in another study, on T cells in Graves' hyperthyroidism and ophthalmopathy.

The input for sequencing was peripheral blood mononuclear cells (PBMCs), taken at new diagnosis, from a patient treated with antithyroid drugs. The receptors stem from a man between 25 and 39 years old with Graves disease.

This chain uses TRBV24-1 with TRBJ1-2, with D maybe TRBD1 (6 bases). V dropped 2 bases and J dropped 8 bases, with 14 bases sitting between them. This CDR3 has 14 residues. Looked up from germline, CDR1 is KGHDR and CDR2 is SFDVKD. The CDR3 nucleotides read TGTGCCACCAGTGATTCCGGGACAAAGTTCGGCTACACCTTC. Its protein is CATSDSGTKFGYTF.

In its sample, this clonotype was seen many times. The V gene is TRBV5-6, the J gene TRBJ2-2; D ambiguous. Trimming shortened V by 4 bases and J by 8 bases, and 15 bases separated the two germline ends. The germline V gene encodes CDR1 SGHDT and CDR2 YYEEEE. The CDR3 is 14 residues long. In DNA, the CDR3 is TGTGCCAGCAGCGCAATTACTACTTCGGGGGAGCTGTTTTTT. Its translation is CASSAITTSGELFF.

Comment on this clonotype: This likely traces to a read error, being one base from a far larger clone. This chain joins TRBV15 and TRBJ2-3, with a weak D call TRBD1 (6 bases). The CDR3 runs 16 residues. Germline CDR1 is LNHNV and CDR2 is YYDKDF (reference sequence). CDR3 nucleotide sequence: TGTACCAGCAGGAAACAGGGAGCACTGAGCACAGATACGCAGTATTTT. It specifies CTSRKQGALSTDTQYF.

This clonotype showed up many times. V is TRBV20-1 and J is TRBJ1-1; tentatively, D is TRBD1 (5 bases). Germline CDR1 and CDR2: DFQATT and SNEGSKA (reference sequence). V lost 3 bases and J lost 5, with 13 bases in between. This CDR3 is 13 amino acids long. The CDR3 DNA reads TGCAGTGCTAGCCGACAGACTCGGACTGAAGCTTTCTTT. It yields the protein CSASRQTRTEAFF.

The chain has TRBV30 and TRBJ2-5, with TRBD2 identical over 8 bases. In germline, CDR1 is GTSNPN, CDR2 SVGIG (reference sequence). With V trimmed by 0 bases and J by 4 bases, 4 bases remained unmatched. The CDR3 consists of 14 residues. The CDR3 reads CAWSVTAGVETQYF. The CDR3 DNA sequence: TGTGCCTGGAGTGTTACAGCGGGAGTAGAGACCCAGTACTTC.

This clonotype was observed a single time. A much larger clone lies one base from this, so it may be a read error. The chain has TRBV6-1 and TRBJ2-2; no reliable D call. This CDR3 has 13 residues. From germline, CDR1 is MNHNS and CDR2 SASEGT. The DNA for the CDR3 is TGTGCCAGCAGCCATTCGAACACCTGGGAGCTGTTTTTT. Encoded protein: CASSHSNTWELFF.

The DNA for the CDR3 is TGTGCCAGCAGTCCGGACCCTGGGTATAGCAATCAGCCCCAGCATTTT. Translating gives CASSPDPGYSNQPQHF. V usage is TRBV6-2 or TRBV6-3 and J usage is TRBJ1-5; D remains unclear. Per germline, CDR1 MNHEY and CDR2 SVGEGT. The CDR3 contains 16 residues. Trimming cost V 5 bases and J 0 bases, with 14 bases left between them.

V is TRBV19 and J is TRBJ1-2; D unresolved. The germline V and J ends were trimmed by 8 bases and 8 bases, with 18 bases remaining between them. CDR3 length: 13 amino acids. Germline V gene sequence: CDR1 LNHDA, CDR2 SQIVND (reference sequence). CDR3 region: CASQTGRYTGYTF. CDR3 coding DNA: TGTGCCAGTCAAACCGGGCGATATACAGGCTACACCTTC.

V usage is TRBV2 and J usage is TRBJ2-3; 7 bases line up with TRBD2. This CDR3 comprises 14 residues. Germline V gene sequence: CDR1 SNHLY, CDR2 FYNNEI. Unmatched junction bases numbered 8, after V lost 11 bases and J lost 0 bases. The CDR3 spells CAFGGTTSTDTQYF. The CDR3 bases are TGTGCCTTCGGGGGGACTACAAGCACAGATACGCAGTATTTT. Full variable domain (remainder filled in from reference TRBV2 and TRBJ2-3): EPEVTQTPSHQVTQMGQEVILRCVPISNHLYFYWYRQILGQKVEFLVSFYNNEISEKSEIFDDQFSVERPDGSNFTLKIRSTKLEDSAMYFCAFGGTTSTDTQYFGPGTRLTVL.

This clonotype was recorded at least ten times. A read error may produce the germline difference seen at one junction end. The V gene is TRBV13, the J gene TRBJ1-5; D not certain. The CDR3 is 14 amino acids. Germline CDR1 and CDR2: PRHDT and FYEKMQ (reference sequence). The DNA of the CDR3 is TGTGCCAGCAGCCTAGGGTTACGGTGTCAGCCCCAGCATTTT. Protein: CASSLGLRCQPQHF.

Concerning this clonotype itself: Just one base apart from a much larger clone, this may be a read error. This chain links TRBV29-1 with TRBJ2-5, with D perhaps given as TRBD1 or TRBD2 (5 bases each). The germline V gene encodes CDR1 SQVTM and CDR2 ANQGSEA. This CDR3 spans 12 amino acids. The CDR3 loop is CSVRGAGETRYF. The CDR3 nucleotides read TGCAGCGTTAGGGGAGCAGGAGAGACCCGGTACTTC.

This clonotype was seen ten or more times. In nucleotides, the CDR3 is TGTGCCAGCAGCTTACATCAGGGGGATCAGCCCCAGCATTTT. Translated, it gives CASSLHQGDQPQHF. V usage is TRBV11-2 and J usage is TRBJ1-5, with TRBD1 matching 7 bases. The CDR3 is 14 amino acids. In germline, CDR1 is SGHAT, CDR2 FQNNGV. Trimming at V came to 2 bases and at J to 5 bases, leaving 3 bases not matched to a gene. Complete variable domain (other parts from reference TRBV11-2 and TRBJ1-5): EAGVAQSPRYKIIEKRQSVAFWCNPISGHATLYWYQQILGQGPKLLIQFQNNGVVDDSQLPKDRFSAERLKGVDSTLKIQPAKLEDSAVYLCASSLHQGDQPQHFGDGTRLSIL.

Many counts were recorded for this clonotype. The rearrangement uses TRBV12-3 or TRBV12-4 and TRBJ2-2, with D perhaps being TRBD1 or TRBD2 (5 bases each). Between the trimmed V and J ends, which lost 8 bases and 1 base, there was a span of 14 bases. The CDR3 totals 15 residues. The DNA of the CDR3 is TGTGCCAGCGCCCTGAGGGGCGGGAACACCGGGGAGCTGTTTTTT. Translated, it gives CASALRGGNTGELFF.

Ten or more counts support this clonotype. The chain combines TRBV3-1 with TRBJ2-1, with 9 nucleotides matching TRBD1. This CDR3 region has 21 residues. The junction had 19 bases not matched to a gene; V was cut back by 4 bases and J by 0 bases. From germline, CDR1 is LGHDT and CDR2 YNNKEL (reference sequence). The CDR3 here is CASSPPAETGGRYHSYNEQFF. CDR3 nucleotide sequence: TGTGCCAGCAGCCCCCCGGCCGAGACAGGGGGTCGATATCACTCCTACAATGAGCAGTTCTTC.

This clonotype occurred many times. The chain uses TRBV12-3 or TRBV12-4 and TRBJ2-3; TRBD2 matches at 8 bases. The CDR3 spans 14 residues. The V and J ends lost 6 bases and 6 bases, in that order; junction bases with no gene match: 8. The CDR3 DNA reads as TGTGCCAGCAGGCCGGGGGGGCCCCGGGATACGCAGTATTTT. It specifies CASRPGGPRDTQYF.

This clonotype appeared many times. The CDR3 sequence: CASRPQGRGSYEQYF. CDR3 coding DNA: TGTGCCAGCAGACCACAGGGAAGGGGTTCCTACGAGCAGTACTTC. The chain uses TRBV12-3 or TRBV12-4 and TRBJ2-7; a weak D match, TRBD1 (6 bases). Trimming shortened V by 6 bases and J by 1 base, and 16 bases separated the two germline ends. The CDR3 totals 15 residues.

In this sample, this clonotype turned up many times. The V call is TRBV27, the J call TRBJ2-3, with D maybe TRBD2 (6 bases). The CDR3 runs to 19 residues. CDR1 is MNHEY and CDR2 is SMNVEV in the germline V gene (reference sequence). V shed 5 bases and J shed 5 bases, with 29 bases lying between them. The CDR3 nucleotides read TGTGCCAGCAGTCTTGCCCCGGGACGGGGGACCGGCCATATAGATACGCAGTATTTT. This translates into CASSLAPGRGTGHIDTQYF.